This is a list of T cell receptor beta chains from one sample in a study of CD8+CD57+ T cells in acquired aplastic anemia. TCRdb reanalysed the reads using MiXCR and keeps one entry per CDR3 protein. The sample has hundreds of thousands of distinct CDR3 sequences; roughly a third are singletons. The sequenced sample was sorted CD4+, CD8+, or CD8+CD57+ T cells (not recorded which) from PBMCs. The receptors originated from a human donor with aplastic anemia. CDR3s include the opening cysteine and the closing phenylalanine or tryptophan. D genes are given only for firm matches. Size is omitted from some rows. Given values are once, few, many or a class for expanded clones.

j_call: TRBJ2-7
v_call: TRBV12-3/TRBV12-4
clone_size: -
d_call: -
cdr3_aa: CASSKQGSSDEQYF
cdr3_nt: TGTGCCAGCAGCAAACAGGGTTCAAGTGACGAGCAGTACTTC

j_call: TRBJ2-3
v_call: TRBV29-1
clone_size: -
d_call: -
cdr3_aa: CSAVGLSGTDTQYF
cdr3_nt: TGCAGCGCCGTAGGACTGTCCGGCACAGATACGCAGTATTTT

j_call: TRBJ1-1
v_call: TRBV4-1
clone_size: -
d_call: -
cdr3_aa: CASSQGGLNTEAFF
cdr3_nt: TGCGCCAGCAGCCAAGGGGGCCTGAACACTGAAGCTTTCTTT

j_call: TRBJ1-2
v_call: TRBV2
clone_size: many
d_call: -
cdr3_aa: CASGGIGYGYTF
cdr3_nt: TGTGCCAGCGGGGGAATCGGATATGGCTACACCTTC

j_call: TRBJ2-7
v_call: TRBV6-1
clone_size: few
d_call: TRBD2
cdr3_aa: CASMFLAGIGSYEQYF
cdr3_nt: TGTGCCAGCATGTTCCTAGCGGGGATTGGCTCCTACGAGCAGTACTTC

j_call: TRBJ2-7
v_call: TRBV9
clone_size: many
d_call: -
cdr3_aa: CASSAAASLGEQYF
cdr3_nt: TGTGCCAGCAGCGCCGCCGCGAGCCTAGGGGAGCAGTACTTC

j_call: TRBJ1-2
v_call: TRBV12-5
clone_size: -
d_call: -
cdr3_aa: CASGLSGRQNYGYTF
cdr3_nt: TGTGCTAGTGGTTTGAGCGGCAGACAGAACTATGGCTACACCTTC

j_call: TRBJ1-5
v_call: TRBV20-1
clone_size: -
d_call: -
cdr3_aa: CSEGTSSNQPQHF
cdr3_nt: TGCAGTGAAGGGACAAGTAGCAATCAGCCCCAGCATTTT

j_call: TRBJ2-7
v_call: TRBV15
clone_size: -
d_call: -
cdr3_aa: CATSREGESEQYF
cdr3_nt: TGTGCCACCAGCAGAGAGGGGGAATCGGAGCAGTACTTC

j_call: TRBJ2-7
v_call: TRBV25-1
clone_size: -
d_call: -
cdr3_aa: CASSGSRPLPYEQYF
cdr3_nt: TGTGCCAGCAGTGGCAGCCGACCCCTTCCCTACGAGCAGTACTTC

j_call: TRBJ2-3
v_call: TRBV9
clone_size: few
d_call: -
cdr3_aa: CASSVFLDTQYF
cdr3_nt: TGTGCCAGCAGCGTTTTTCTGGATACGCAGTATTTT